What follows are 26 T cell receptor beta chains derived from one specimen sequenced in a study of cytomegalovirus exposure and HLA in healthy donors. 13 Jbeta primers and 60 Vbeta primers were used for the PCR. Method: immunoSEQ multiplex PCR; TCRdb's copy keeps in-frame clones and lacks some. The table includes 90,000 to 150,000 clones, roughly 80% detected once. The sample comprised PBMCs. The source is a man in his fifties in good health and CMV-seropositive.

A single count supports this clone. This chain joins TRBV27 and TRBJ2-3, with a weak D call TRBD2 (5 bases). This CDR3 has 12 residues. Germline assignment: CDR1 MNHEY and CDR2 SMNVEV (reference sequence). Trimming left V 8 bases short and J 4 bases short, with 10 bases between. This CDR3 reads CASGLRADTQYF. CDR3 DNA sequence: TGTGCCAGCGGGTTGAGGGCAGATACGCAGTATTTT.

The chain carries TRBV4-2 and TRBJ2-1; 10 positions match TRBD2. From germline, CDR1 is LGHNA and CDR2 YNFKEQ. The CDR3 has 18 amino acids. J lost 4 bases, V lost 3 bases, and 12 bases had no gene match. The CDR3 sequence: CASSQASRGSGGYNEQFF. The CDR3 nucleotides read TGTGCCAGCAGCCAGGCCTCCAGGGGTAGCGGGGGGTACAATGAGCAGTTCTTC.

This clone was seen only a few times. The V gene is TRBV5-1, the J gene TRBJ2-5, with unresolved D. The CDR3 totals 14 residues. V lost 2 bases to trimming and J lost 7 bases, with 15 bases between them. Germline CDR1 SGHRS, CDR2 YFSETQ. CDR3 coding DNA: TGCGCCAGCAGCTTTCTCGACGGAGAATCGACCCAGTACTTC. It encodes CASSFLDGESTQYF. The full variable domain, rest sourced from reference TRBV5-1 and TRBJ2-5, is KAGVTQTPRYLIKTRGQQVTLSCSPISGHRSVSWYQQTPGQGLQFLFEYFSETQRNKGNFPGRFSGRQFSNSRSEMNVSTLELGDSALYLCASSFLDGESTQYFGPGTRLLVL.

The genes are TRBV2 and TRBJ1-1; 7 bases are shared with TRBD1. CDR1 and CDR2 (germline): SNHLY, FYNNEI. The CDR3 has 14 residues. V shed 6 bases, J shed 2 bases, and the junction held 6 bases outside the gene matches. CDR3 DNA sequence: TGTGCCAGCAGCGCCCGGGACAGAAACACTGAAGCTTTCTTT. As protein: CASSARDRNTEAFF.

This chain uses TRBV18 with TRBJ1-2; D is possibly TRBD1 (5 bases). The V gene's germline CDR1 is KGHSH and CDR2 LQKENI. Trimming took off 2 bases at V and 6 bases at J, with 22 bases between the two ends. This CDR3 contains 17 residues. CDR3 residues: CASSPIEAGRQVDGYTF. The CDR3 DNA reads TGTGCCAGCTCACCAATAGAGGCAGGGCGTCAGGTCGATGGCTACACCTTC.

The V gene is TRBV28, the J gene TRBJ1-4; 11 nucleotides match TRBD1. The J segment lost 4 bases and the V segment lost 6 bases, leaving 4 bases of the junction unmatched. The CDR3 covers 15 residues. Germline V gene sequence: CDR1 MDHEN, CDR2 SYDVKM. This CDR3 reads CASSGTGGFNEKLFF. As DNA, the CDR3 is TGTGCCAGCAGCGGGACAGGGGGTTTTAATGAAAAACTGTTTTTT.

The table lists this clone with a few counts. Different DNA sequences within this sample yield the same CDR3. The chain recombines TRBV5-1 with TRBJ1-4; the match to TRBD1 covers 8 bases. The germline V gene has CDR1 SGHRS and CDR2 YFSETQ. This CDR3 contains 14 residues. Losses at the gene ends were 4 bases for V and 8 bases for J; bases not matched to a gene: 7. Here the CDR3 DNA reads TGCGCCAGCAGCCTAGGACAGGGAGGCGAAAAACTGTTTTTT. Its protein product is CASSLGQGGEKLFF.

The CDR3 loop is CASSLSGSHEQFF. The CDR3 DNA follows: TGTGCCAGCAGCTTATCAGGTTCGCATGAGCAGTTCTTC. The V and J genes are TRBV7-9 and TRBJ2-1; no definite D call. CDR1 and CDR2 from the germline V gene are SEHNR and FQNEAQ (reference sequence). This CDR3 has 13 residues. The ends were cut back, 2 bases at V and 8 bases at J, with 10 bases in the middle.

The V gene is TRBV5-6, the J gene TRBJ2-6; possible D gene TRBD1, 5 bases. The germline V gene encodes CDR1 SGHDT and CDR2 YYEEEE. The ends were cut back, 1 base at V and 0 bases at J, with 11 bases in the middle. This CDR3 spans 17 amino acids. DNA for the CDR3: TGTGCCAGCAGCTTGCCAGACAGACCCTCTGGGGCCAACGTCCTGACTTTC. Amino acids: CASSLPDRPSGANVLTF.

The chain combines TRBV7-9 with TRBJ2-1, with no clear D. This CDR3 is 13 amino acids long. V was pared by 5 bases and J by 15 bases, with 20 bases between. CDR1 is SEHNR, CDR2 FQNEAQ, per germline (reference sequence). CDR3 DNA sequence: TGTGCCAGCAGCCCAGAGTCGGGTCTCATCCGGTTCTTC. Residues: CASSPESGLIRFF.

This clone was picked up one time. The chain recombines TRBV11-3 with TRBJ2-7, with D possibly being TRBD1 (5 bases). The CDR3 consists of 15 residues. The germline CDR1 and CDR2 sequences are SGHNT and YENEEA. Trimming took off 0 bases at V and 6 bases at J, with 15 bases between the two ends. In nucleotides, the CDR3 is TGTGCCAGCAGCTTAGATCCGGCCCAGGGTGGCGAGCAGTACTTC. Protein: CASSLDPAQGGEQYF.

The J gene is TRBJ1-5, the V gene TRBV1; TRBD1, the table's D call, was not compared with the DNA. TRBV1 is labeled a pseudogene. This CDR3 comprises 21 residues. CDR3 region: CTSSQLRAGTGGLWGNQPQHF. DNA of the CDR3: TGCACCAGCAGCCAACTCAGGGCCGGGACAGGGGGCCTCTGGGGCAATCAGCCCCAGCATTTT.

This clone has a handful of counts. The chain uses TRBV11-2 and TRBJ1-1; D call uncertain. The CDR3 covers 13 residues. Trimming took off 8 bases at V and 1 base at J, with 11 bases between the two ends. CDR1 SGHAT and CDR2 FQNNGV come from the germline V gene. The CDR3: CASAQARNTEAFF. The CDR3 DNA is TGTGCCAGCGCTCAGGCCCGGAACACTGAAGCTTTCTTT. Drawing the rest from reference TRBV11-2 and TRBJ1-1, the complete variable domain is EAGVAQSPRYKIIEKRQSVAFWCNPISGHATLYWYQQILGQGPKLLIQFQNNGVVDDSQLPKDRFSAERLKGVDSTLKIQPAKLEDSAVYLCASAQARNTEAFFGQGTRLTVV.

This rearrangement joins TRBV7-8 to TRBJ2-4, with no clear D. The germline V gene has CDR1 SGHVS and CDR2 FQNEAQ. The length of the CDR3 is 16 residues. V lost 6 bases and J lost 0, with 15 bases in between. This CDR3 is CASSARVLIAKNIQYF. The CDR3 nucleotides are TGTGCCAGCAGTGCCCGGGTGTTGATAGCCAAAAACATTCAGTACTTC.

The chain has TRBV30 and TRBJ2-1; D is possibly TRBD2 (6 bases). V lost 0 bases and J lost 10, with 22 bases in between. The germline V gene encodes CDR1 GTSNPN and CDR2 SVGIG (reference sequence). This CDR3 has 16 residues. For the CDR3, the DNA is TGTGCCTGGAGTGTTCTTACGGGAGCAATATTCAACGAGCAGTTCTTC. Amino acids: CAWSVLTGAIFNEQFF.

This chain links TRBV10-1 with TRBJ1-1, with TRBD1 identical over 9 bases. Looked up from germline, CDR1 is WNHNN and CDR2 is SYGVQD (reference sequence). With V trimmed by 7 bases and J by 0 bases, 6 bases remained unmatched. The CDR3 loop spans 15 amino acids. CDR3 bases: TGCGCCAGCACAGCCGGGACAGGGATGAACACTGAAGCTTTCTTT. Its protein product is CASTAGTGMNTEAFF.

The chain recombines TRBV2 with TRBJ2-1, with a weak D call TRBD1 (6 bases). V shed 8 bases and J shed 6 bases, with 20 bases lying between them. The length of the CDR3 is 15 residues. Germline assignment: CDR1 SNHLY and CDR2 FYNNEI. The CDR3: CASRLQGNPPNEQFF. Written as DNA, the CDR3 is TGTGCCAGCCGCTTACAGGGTAACCCCCCCAATGAGCAGTTCTTC.

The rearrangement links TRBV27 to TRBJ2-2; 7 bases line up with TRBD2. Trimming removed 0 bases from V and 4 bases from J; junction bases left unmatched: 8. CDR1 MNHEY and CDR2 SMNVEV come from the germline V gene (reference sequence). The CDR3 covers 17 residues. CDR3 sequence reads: CASSLSFFGGSTGELFF. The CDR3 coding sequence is TGTGCCAGCAGTTTATCGTTTTTCGGCGGGAGCACCGGGGAGCTGTTTTTT.

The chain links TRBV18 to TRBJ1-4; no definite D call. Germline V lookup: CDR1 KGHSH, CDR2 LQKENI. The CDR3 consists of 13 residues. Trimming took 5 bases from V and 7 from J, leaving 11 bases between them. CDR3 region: CASSGQRSEKLFF. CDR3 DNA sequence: TGTGCCAGCTCAGGGCAGCGGTCTGAAAAACTGTTTTTT.

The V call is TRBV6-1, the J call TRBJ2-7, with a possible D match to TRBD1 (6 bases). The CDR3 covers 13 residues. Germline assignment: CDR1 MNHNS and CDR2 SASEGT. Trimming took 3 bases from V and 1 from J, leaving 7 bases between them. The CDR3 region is CASSDGQSYEQYF. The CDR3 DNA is TGTGCCAGCAGTGATGGACAGTCCTACGAGCAGTACTTC.

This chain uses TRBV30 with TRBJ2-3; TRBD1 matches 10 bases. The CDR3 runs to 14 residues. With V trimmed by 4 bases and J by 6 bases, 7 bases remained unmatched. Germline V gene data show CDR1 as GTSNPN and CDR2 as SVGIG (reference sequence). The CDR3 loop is CAWNDRGPGDTQYF. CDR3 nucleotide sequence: TGTGCCTGGAATGACAGGGGGCCAGGGGATACGCAGTATTTT.

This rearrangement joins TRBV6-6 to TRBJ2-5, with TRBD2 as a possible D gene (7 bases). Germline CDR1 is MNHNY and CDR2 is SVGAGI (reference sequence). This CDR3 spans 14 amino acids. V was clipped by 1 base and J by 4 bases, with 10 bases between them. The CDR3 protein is CASSYWGGRETQYF. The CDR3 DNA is TGTGCCAGCAGTTACTGGGGGGGGCGAGAGACCCAGTACTTC.

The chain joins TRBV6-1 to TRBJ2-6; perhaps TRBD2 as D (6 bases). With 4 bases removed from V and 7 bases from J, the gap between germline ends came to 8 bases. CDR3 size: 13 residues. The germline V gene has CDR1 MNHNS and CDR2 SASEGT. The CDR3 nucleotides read TGTGCCAGCAGTGGGGGGGTTGCCAACGTCCTGACTTTC. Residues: CASSGGVANVLTF.

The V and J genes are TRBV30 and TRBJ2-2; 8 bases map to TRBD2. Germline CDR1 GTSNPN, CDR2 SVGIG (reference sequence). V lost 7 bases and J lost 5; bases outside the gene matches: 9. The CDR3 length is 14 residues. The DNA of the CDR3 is TGTGCCTCCCGTCGGGGGGGGCGGACCGGGGAGCTGTTTTTT. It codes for CASRRGGRTGELFF.

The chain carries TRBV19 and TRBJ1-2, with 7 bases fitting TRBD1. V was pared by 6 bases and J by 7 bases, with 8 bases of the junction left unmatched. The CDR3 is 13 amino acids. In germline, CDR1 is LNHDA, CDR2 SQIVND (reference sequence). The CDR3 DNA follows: TGTGCCAGTAGCCCCAGAAGGGGGCTTGGCTACACCTTC. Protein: CASSPRRGLGYTF.

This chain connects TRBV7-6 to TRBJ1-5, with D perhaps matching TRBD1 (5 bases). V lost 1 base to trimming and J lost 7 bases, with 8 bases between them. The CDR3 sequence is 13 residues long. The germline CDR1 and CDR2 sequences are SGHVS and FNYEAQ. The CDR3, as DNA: TGTGCCAGCAGCTTAGAGACAGAACAGCCCCAGCATTTT. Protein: CASSLETEQPQHF.